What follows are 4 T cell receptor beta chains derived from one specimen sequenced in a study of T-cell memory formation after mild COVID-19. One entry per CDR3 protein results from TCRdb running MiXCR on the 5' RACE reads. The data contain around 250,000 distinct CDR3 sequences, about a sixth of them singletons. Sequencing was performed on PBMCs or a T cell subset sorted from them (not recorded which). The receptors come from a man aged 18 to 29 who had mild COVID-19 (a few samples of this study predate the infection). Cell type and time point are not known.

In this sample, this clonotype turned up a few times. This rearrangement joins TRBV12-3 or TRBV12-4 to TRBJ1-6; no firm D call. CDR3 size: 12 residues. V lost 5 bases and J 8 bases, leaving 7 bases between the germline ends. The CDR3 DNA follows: TGTGCCAGCAGTCATGGATATTCACCCCTCCACTTT. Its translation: CASSHGYSPLHF.

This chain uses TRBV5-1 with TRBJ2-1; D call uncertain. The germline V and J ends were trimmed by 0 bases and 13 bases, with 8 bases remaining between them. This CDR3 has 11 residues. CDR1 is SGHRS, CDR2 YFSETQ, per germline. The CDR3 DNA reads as TGCGCCAGCAGCTTGGAAGGACCCCAGTTCTTC. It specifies CASSLEGPQFF.

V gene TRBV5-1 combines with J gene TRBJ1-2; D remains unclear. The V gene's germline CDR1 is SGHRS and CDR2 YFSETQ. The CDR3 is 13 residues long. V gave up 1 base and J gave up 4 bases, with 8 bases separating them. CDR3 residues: CASSLQVGYGYTF. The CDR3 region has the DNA TGCGCCAGCAGCTTGCAGGTTGGCTATGGCTACACCTTC.

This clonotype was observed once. This CDR3 is CASSLDQLNEQFF. The CDR3 nucleotides read TGCGCCAGCAGCTTGGACCAACTTAATGAGCAGTTCTTC. This rearrangement joins TRBV5-1 to TRBJ2-1, with no clear D. Germline V gene data show CDR1 as SGHRS and CDR2 as YFSETQ. The germline V and J ends were trimmed by 0 bases and 7 bases, with 8 bases remaining between them. This CDR3 is built from 13 residues.